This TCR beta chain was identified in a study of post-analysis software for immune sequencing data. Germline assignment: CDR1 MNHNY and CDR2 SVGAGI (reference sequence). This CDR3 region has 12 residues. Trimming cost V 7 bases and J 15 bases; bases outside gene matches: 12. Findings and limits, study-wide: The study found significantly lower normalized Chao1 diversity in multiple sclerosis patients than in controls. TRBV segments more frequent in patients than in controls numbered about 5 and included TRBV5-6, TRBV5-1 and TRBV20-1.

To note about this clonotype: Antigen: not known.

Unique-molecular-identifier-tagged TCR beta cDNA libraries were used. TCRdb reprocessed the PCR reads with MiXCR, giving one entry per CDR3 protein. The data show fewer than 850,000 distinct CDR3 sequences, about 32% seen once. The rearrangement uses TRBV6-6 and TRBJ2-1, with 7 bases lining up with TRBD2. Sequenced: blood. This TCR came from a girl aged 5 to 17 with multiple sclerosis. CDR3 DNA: TGTGCCAGCACCGACCAGATAGGACTAGGGTTCTTC. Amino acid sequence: CASTDQIGLGFF.